This T cell receptor (beta chain) appears in the sequencing data of a study of early T cells in non-severe SARS-CoV-2 infection. In the study overall: The sequenced material was bulk RNA from unsorted whole blood, and its chains were unpaired. Whole-study findings and limits: Lookups in VDJdb leaned toward anti-spike CD8 responses and missed private and CD4 specificities.

Unique molecular identifiers tagged individual cDNA molecules. Via MiXCR, TCRdb re-called the 5' RACE reads, giving one row per CDR3 protein. The table records about 36,000 distinct CDR3 sequences, under 7% of them present only once. From germline, CDR1 is SGHTA and CDR2 FQGNSA. V shed 2 bases, J shed 4 bases, and the junction held 3 bases outside the gene matches. This CDR3 region has 15 residues. There are many counts of this clonotype. Its target is not known. The gene calls are TRBV7-2 and TRBJ2-1, with 9 bases aligning to TRBD2. The TCR comes from an adult who was a healthcare worker with PCR-confirmed SARS-CoV-2 infection or an uninfected control (not recorded which). Specimen: whole blood, collected at baseline. CDR3 in amino acids: CASSLSLAGYNEQFF. The CDR3 coding sequence is TGTGCCAGCAGCTTATCGCTAGCGGGATACAATGAGCAGTTCTTC.